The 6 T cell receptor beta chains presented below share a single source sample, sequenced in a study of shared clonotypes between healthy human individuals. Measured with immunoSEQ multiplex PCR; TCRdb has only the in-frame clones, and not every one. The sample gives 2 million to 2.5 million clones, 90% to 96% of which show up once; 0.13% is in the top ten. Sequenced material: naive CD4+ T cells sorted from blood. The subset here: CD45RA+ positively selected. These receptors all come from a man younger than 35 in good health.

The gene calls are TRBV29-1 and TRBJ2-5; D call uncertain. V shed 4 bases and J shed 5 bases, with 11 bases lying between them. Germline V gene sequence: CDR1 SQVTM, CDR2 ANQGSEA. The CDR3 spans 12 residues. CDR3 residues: CSVGKGIETQYF. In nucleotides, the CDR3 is TGCAGCGTTGGGAAGGGTATCGAGACCCAGTACTTC.

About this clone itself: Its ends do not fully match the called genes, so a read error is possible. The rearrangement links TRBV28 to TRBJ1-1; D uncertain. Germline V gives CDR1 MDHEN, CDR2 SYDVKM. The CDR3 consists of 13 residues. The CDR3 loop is CASTLPLNTEAFF. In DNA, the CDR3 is TGTGCCAGCACTTTACCTTTGAACACTGAAGCTTTCTTT.

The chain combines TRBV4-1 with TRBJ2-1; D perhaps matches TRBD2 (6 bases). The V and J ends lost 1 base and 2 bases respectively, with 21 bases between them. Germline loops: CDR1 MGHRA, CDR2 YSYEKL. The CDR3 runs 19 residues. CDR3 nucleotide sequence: TGCGCCAGCAGCCAAGGGTCCATTTCGGCGGGAATCACCTACAATGAGCAGTTCTTC. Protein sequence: CASSQGSISAGITYNEQFF.

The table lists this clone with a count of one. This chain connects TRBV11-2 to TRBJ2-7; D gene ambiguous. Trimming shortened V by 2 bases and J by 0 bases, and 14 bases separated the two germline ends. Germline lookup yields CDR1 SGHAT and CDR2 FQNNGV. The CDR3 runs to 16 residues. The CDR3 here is CASSLQARGSSYEQYF. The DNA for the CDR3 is TGTGCCAGCAGCTTACAGGCTAGAGGAAGCTCCTACGAGCAGTACTTC.

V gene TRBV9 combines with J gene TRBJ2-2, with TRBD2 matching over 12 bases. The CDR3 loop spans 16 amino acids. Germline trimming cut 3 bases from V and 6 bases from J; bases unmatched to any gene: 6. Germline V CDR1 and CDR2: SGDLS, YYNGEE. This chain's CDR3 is CASSALAGGIAGELFF. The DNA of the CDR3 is TGTGCCAGCAGCGCACTAGCGGGAGGTATCGCCGGGGAGCTGTTTTTT.

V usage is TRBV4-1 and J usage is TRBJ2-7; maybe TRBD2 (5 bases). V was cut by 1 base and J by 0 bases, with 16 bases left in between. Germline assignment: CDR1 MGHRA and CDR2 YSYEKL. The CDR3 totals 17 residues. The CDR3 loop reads CASSQGFSRVPSYEQYF. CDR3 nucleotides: TGCGCCAGCAGCCAAGGCTTTTCGCGGGTCCCCTCCTACGAGCAGTACTTC.